The 9 T cell receptor beta chains below were found in one sample sequenced in a study of T cell changes during pregnancy in multiple sclerosis. Here immunoSEQ multiplex PCR was the method, and the copy in TCRdb shows in-frame clones only, minus some. The repertoire holds about 59,000 clones, 80% to 95% seen once, with less than 3.5% in the top ten. Sequences were derived from peripheral blood, sampled in the third trimester of pregnancy. The receptor source for this set is a female donor in good health, enrolled as a control in a pregnancy study.

The V call is TRBV30, the J call TRBJ1-2; D gene uncertain. This CDR3 contains 12 residues. Trimming left V 2 bases short and J 7 bases short, with 11 bases between. CDR1 and CDR2 (germline): GTSNPN, SVGIG (reference sequence). The chain's CDR3 is CAWSSSGRGYTF. CDR3 coding DNA: TGTGCCTGGAGTTCCAGTGGCCGTGGCTACACCTTC.

V usage is TRBV7-6 and J usage is TRBJ1-2; D is unclear. Trimming pared 5 bases from V and 0 bases from J, leaving 7 bases between. From germline, CDR1 is SGHVS and CDR2 FNYEAQ. The CDR3 loop spans 13 amino acids. CDR3 coding DNA: TGTGCCAGCAGCCCAGACACTAACTATGGCTACACCTTC. It yields the protein CASSPDTNYGYTF.

The genes are TRBV18 and TRBJ1-1, with a tentative D call TRBD1 (6 bases). Per germline, CDR1 KGHSH and CDR2 LQKENI. Between the trimmed V and J ends, which lost 0 bases and 5 bases, there was a span of 10 bases. This CDR3 spans 14 amino acids. CDR3 protein: CASSPPGANTEAFF. CDR3 nucleotides: TGTGCCAGCTCACCACCGGGGGCTAATACTGAAGCTTTCTTT.

The chain links TRBV7-6 to TRBJ2-7; 8 bases are shared with TRBD1. The germline V gene encodes CDR1 SGHVS and CDR2 FNYEAQ. V lost 5 bases and J lost 2; bases outside the gene matches: 5. The CDR3 is 14 amino acids. CDR3 protein: CASSIQQGAYEQYF. CDR3 sequence (DNA): TGTGCCAGCAGCATCCAACAGGGGGCCTACGAGCAGTACTTC.

The V and J genes are TRBV7-8 and TRBJ2-1, with a possible D match to TRBD2 (5 bases). V shed 2 bases and J shed 9 bases, with 14 bases lying between them. This CDR3 has 14 amino acids. CDR1 and CDR2 (germline): SGHVS, FQNEAQ. The CDR3 DNA reads TGTGCCAGCAGCTTACTAGTGGGAGAGGGTGAGCAGTTCTTC. It specifies CASSLLVGEGEQFF. Full variable domain (outside the CDR3, taken from reference TRBV7-8 and TRBJ2-1): GAGVSQSPRYKVAKRGQDVALRCDPISGHVSLFWYQQALGQGPEFLTYFQNEAQLDKSGLPSDRFFAERPEGSVSTLKIQRTQQEDSAVYLCASSLLVGEGEQFFGPGTRLTVL.

This clone was seen once. The chain couples TRBV6-5 to TRBJ2-7, with D possibly being TRBD1 (6 bases). Trimming stripped 3 bases from V and 0 bases from J, with 9 bases between. In germline, CDR1 is MNHEY, CDR2 SVGAGI. The CDR3 has 14 residues. The chain's CDR3 is CASSYGQRSYEQYF. The DNA of the CDR3 is TGTGCCAGCAGTTATGGACAGCGCTCCTACGAGCAGTACTTC.

This clone was seen only once. The rearrangement joins TRBV18 to TRBJ1-3, with 7 bases aligning to TRBD1. CDR3 length equals 14 residues. After removal of 3 bases from V and 4 bases from J, the junction contained 3 bases not matched to a gene. Germline values: CDR1 KGHSH, CDR2 LQKENI. CDR3 protein: CASSPQDRGNTIYF. The CDR3 DNA reads as TGTGCCAGCTCACCTCAGGACAGGGGAAACACCATATATTTT.

The rearrangement uses TRBV7-6 and TRBJ2-5; a possible D gene is TRBD1 (6 bases). Looked up from germline, CDR1 is SGHVS and CDR2 is FNYEAQ. V was trimmed by 5 bases and J by 1 base, leaving 17 bases between them. This CDR3 region has 16 residues. The CDR3 sequence: CASSPLGQLFQETQYF. CDR3 DNA sequence: TGTGCCAGCAGCCCCCTGGGACAACTTTTCCAAGAGACCCAGTACTTC.

The V call is TRBV28, the J call TRBJ2-3; 10 bases map to TRBD2. V was clipped by 2 bases and J by 2 bases; unmatched bases: 16. The V gene's germline CDR1 is MDHEN and CDR2 SYDVKM. This CDR3 is built from 20 residues. CDR3 protein: CASSLSKRDTSGNPTDTQYF. In DNA form, the CDR3 reads TGTGCCAGCAGTTTAAGTAAGAGGGATACTAGCGGGAATCCCACAGATACGCAGTATTTT. Complete variable domain (other parts from reference TRBV28 and TRBJ2-3): DVKVTQSSRYLVKRTGEKVFLECVQDMDHENMFWYRQDPGLGLRLIYFSYDVKMKEKGDIPEGYSVSREKKERFSLILESASTNQTSMYLCASSLSKRDTSGNPTDTQYFGPGTRLTVL.